A single sample gave rise to the 20 T cell receptor beta chains below, sequenced in a study of cytomegalovirus exposure and HLA in healthy donors (dated by TCRdb to about 2017). The library was obtained by the immunoSEQ multiplex PCR assay. Entries here come from immuneACCESS through TCRdb and include only in-frame sequences with V and J called. Some clones fail to appear in such tables; in the studies checked, an unresolved V gene covers under half of the shortfall, and the cause of the remainder is unknown. The sample data list some 200,000 clones, and around 81% of these were observed just once. The top ten constitute 2.8% of the sample. Sequenced: PBMCs. The source is a woman aged 18-29 years in good health and CMV-seropositive.

The J gene is TRBJ1-2, the V gene TRBV2; D possibly corresponds to TRBD1 (6 bases). The V and J ends lost 4 bases and 8 bases respectively, with 14 bases between them. The CDR3 sequence is 13 residues long. Germline V CDR1 and CDR2: SNHLY, FYNNEI. CDR3 coding DNA: TGTGCCAGCAGTGCAGACAGGTCCCGGGGCTACACCTTC. Translation: CASSADRSRGYTF.

This chain connects TRBV19 to TRBJ1-1; TRBD1 matches 8 bases. The V gene's germline CDR1 is LNHDA and CDR2 SQIVND (reference sequence). The V segment lost 4 bases and the J segment 4 bases; nucleotides outside the gene matches: 2. The length of the CDR3 is 13 residues. DNA for the CDR3: TGTGCCAGTAGTACGACAGGGGTCACTGAAGCTTTCTTT. It yields the protein CASSTTGVTEAFF. Based on the CDR3 plus reference TRBV19 and TRBJ1-1, the full variable domain is DGGITQSPKYLFRKEGQNVTLSCEQNLNHDAMYWYRQDPGQGLRLIYYSQIVNDFQKGDIAEGYSVSREKKESFPLTVTSAQKNPTAFYLCASSTTGVTEAFFGQGTRLTVV.

The chain recombines TRBV19 with TRBJ1-1; D may be TRBD1 (5 bases). Germline-derived CDR1 and CDR2 are LNHDA and SQIVND (reference sequence). The CDR3 spans 14 residues. V was clipped by 4 bases and J by 7 bases, with 16 bases between them. CDR3 coding DNA: TGTGCCAGTAGTAGAATGTCAGGGAAAAGTGAAGCTTTCTTT. It translates to CASSRMSGKSEAFF.

This rearrangement joins TRBV6-5 to TRBJ2-5; D is uncertain. Trimming took 5 bases from V and 5 from J, leaving 6 bases between them. The CDR3 is 11 residues long. Germline V gene data show CDR1 as MNHEY and CDR2 as SVGAGI. CDR3 nucleotide sequence: TGTGCCAGCAGTGCTCGGGAGACCCAGTACTTC. Amino acids: CASSARETQYF.

This chain links TRBV7-9 with TRBJ2-2, with D possibly matching TRBD2 (6 bases). This CDR3 region has 13 residues. V shed 3 bases and J shed 6 bases, with 8 bases lying between them. Germline assignment: CDR1 SEHNR and CDR2 FQNEAQ (reference sequence). Here the CDR3 DNA reads TGTGCCAGCAGCTTGTCGGGGGCCGGGGAGCTGTTTTTT. It specifies CASSLSGAGELFF.

J is TRBJ2-1 and V is TRBV11-2, with 14 nucleotides matching TRBD2. Germline V gene lookup returns CDR1 SGHAT and CDR2 FQNNGV. This CDR3 comprises 18 residues. The V and J ends lost 6 bases and 0 bases, in that order; junction bases with no gene match: 7. CDR3 bases: TGTGCCAGCAGGAAGGGACTAGCGGGGGCTAGCTCCTACAATGAGCAGTTCTTC. The encoded protein is CASRKGLAGASSYNEQFF.

This sequence joins TRBV9 and TRBJ1-2; unclear D gene. The CDR3 covers 14 residues. V was clipped by 0 bases and J by 6 bases, with 12 bases between them. CDR1 is SGDLS, CDR2 YYNGEE, per germline. The CDR3 sequence: CASSVVAGADGYTF. DNA for the CDR3: TGTGCCAGCAGCGTAGTAGCGGGAGCAGATGGCTACACCTTC.

Here the CDR3 reads CASRADIVNYGYTF. Written as DNA, the CDR3 is TGCGCCAGCAGGGCCGACATAGTTAACTATGGCTACACCTTC. This chain joins TRBV5-1 and TRBJ1-2; D is uncertain. Trimming took 5 bases from V and 1 from J, leaving 12 bases between them. Germline V gene data show CDR1 as SGHRS and CDR2 as YFSETQ. The CDR3 consists of 14 residues.

V is TRBV7-2 and J is TRBJ2-7; tentatively, D is TRBD1 (5 bases). The CDR3 runs to 14 residues. V was cut by 1 base and J by 2 bases, with 9 bases left in between. The germline CDR1 and CDR2 sequences are SGHTA and FQGNSA. This CDR3 reads CASSLVQAPYEQYF. In DNA, the CDR3 is TGTGCCAGCAGCTTAGTACAGGCCCCCTACGAGCAGTACTTC. Full variable domain (remainder filled in from reference TRBV7-2 and TRBJ2-7): GAGVSQSPSNKVTEKGKDVELRCDPISGHTALYWYRQSLGQGLEFLIYFQGNSAPDKSGLPSDRFSAERTGGSVSTLTIQRTQQEDSAVYLCASSLVQAPYEQYFGPGTRLTVT.

V is TRBV29-1 and J is TRBJ2-5, with a weak D call TRBD1 (7 bases). Germline V gene data show CDR1 as SQVTM and CDR2 as ANQGSEA. With 8 bases removed from V and 5 bases from J, the gap between germline ends came to 15 bases. This CDR3 is built from 12 residues. CDR3 region: CSTKGAGETQYF. For the CDR3, the DNA is TGCAGCACAAAGGGGGCGGGGGAGACCCAGTACTTC.

The rearrangement uses TRBV15 and TRBJ2-5, with 9 positions matching TRBD2. V dropped 0 bases and J dropped 4; count of bases not matched to a gene: 3. CDR1 LNHNV and CDR2 YYDKDF come from the germline V gene (reference sequence). CDR3 length: 15 residues. CDR3 amino acids: CATSRDLSGGETQYF. The CDR3 region has the DNA TGTGCCACCAGCAGAGACCTTAGCGGGGGAGAGACCCAGTACTTC. Supplemented by reference TRBV15 and TRBJ2-5, the full variable domain reads DAMVIQNPRYQVTQFGKPVTLSCSQTLNHNVMYWYQQKSSQAPKLLFHYYDKDFNNEADTPDNFQSRRPNTSFCFLDIRSPGLGDTAMYLCATSRDLSGGETQYFGPGTRLLVL.

The chain couples TRBV6-5 to TRBJ1-1; D might be TRBD1 (6 bases). Germline loops: CDR1 MNHEY, CDR2 SVGAGI. This CDR3 is 15 amino acids long. V was clipped by 4 bases and J by 0 bases, with 12 bases between them. CDR3 region: CASSFTSGVNTEAFF. The CDR3 DNA reads TGTGCCAGCAGTTTTACTTCAGGGGTGAACACTGAAGCTTTCTTT.

The chain uses TRBV11-1 and TRBJ1-1; 7 positions match TRBD1. Germline-derived CDR1 and CDR2 are SGHAT and FQDESV (reference sequence). V was clipped by 5 bases and J by 4 bases; unmatched bases: 10. This CDR3 spans 15 amino acids. This CDR3 is CASSASGRGLTEAFF. In DNA, the CDR3 is TGTGCCAGCAGCGCCTCCGGGAGGGGGCTCACTGAAGCTTTCTTT.

In nucleotides, the CDR3 is TGTGCCAGTAGGTTAACCGGGACTAGCAGCTACGAGCAGTACTTC. Translating gives CASRLTGTSSYEQYF. The chain employs TRBV19 and TRBJ2-7; 9 bases agree with TRBD2. CDR1 and CDR2 from the germline V gene are LNHDA and SQIVND (reference sequence). With 6 bases clipped from V and 3 bases from J, the junction kept 9 bases outside the gene matches. CDR3 length: 15 residues. Based on the CDR3 plus reference TRBV19 and TRBJ2-7, the full variable domain is DGGITQSPKYLFRKEGQNVTLSCEQNLNHDAMYWYRQDPGQGLRLIYYSQIVNDFQKGDIAEGYSVSREKKESFPLTVTSAQKNPTAFYLCASRLTGTSSYEQYFGPGTRLTVT.

The chain uses TRBV7-9 and TRBJ1-2; D gene uncertain. From germline, CDR1 is SEHNR and CDR2 FQNEAQ (reference sequence). The V and J ends lost 2 bases and 4 bases respectively, with 11 bases between them. The CDR3 sequence is 14 residues long. The CDR3 region has the DNA TGTGCCAGCAGCTTACTCGGCGGAGGCTATGGCTACACCTTC. Protein product: CASSLLGGGYGYTF.

The V call is TRBV5-1, the J call TRBJ1-4, with TRBD1 matching over 8 bases. With V trimmed by 0 bases and J by 5 bases, 0 bases remained unmatched. Germline CDR1 reads SGHRS; CDR2 reads YFSETQ. There are 14 residues in the CDR3. CDR3 bases: TGCGCCAGCAGCTTGGGGGACAGGAATGAAAAACTGTTTTTT. Translation: CASSLGDRNEKLFF.

This clone was observed a handful of times. The chain carries TRBV5-1 and TRBJ1-2; D is possibly TRBD1 (6 bases). Trimming removed 4 bases from V and 0 bases from J, with 25 bases in between. The length of the CDR3 is 19 residues. Looked up from germline, CDR1 is SGHRS and CDR2 is YFSETQ. The CDR3 sequence is CASSLGQKRISEANYGYTF. Written as DNA, the CDR3 is TGCGCCAGCAGCCTCGGACAGAAGAGAATATCAGAAGCTAACTATGGCTACACCTTC.

V and J are TRBV10-2 and TRBJ1-2, with unresolved D. V gave up 6 bases and J gave up 8 bases, with 19 bases separating them. The CDR3 is 14 amino acids. CDR1 is WSHSY and CDR2 is SAAADI in the germline V gene. CDR3 protein: CASSPVLGGSGYTF. CDR3 DNA sequence: TGCGCCAGCAGCCCGGTTTTAGGCGGGTCCGGCTACACCTTC.

The chain combines TRBV2 with TRBJ2-7, with TRBD1 matching over 8 bases. Germline V gives CDR1 SNHLY, CDR2 FYNNEI. The junction had 21 bases not matched to a gene; V was cut back by 5 bases and J by 6 bases. CDR3 length equals 18 residues. The chain's CDR3 is CASSIRTGIVPSPSEQYF. As DNA, the CDR3 is TGTGCCAGCAGTATTCGGACAGGGATTGTCCCAAGCCCTTCCGAGCAGTACTTC.

The J gene is TRBJ1-2, the V gene TRBV7-6; D unresolved. Trimming left V 5 bases short and J 5 bases short, with 12 bases between. Germline V gene lookup returns CDR1 SGHVS and CDR2 FNYEAQ. The CDR3 has 13 residues. The DNA for the CDR3 is TGTGCCAGCAGCCCACCTACCGGGTATGGCTACACCTTC. It specifies CASSPPTGYGYTF.